These T cell receptor beta chains were read from a single sample in a study of cytomegalovirus exposure and HLA in healthy donors. Libraries were prepared by immunoSEQ multiplex PCR; TCRdb keeps only in-frame clonotypes and omits some of them. The repertoire has tens of thousands of clones, roughly 63% of them found once; the top ten carry approximately 6%. The sequencing input was PBMCs. The origin of the receptors is a woman aged 30 to 39 in good health and CMV-seronegative. CDR3s include the opening cysteine and the closing phenylalanine or tryptophan. A D gene is named only where the DNA matches it firmly. Clone size is not always given. Where it is, it says once, few, many or a class for expanded clones.

>TRBV13|TRBD2|15|few|TRBJ2-5
CASSLDTSGSKTQYF
TGTGCCAGCAGCTTAGACACTAGCGGGAGCAAGACCCAGTACTTC
>TRBV19|TRBD1|13|.|TRBJ1-2
CASSIWTGNGYTF
TGTGCCAGTAGTATATGGACAGGGAATGGCTACACCTTC
>TRBV6-1|TRBD1|16|.|TRBJ2-1
CASSEAGTGAYNEQFF
TGTGCCAGCAGTGAAGCCGGGACAGGGGCCTACAATGAGCAGTTCTTC
>TRBV6-5|TRBD1|14|.|TRBJ1-6
CASSYGQGNSPLHF
TGTGCCAGCAGTTACGGACAGGGTAATTCACCCCTCCACTTT
>TRBV19|.|13|.|TRBJ1-5
CASCGESNQPQHF
TGTGCCAGTTGTGGGGAGAGCAATCAGCCCCAGCATTTT
>TRBV29-1|.|13|few|TRBJ2-2
CSFRGSGTGELFF
TGCAGCTTCAGGGGCTCGGGAACCGGGGAGCTGTTTTTT
>TRBV6-4|.|11|.|TRBJ2-3
CASSPGDTQYF
TGTGCCAGCAGTCCGGGAGATACGCAGTATTTT
>TRBV6-6|TRBD1|16|.|TRBJ2-2
CASSPGQGAWTGELFF
TGTGCCAGCAGTCCGGGACAGGGGGCGTGGACCGGGGAGCTGTTTTTT
>TRBV4-3|.|19|.|TRBJ2-7
CASSQEASVLFGWSYEQYF
TGCGCCAGCAGCCAAGAGGCTAGCGTATTGTTTGGGTGGTCCTACGAGCAGTACTTC
>TRBV30|TRBD1|15|.|TRBJ1-2
CAWSAGQGVVYGYTF
TGTGCCTGGAGTGCGGGGCAGGGGGTAGTCTATGGCTACACCTTC
>TRBV19|TRBD1|14|.|TRBJ1-1
CASKGDRVDTEAFF
TGTGCCAGTAAAGGGGACAGGGTAGACACTGAAGCTTTCTTT
>TRBV19|.|13|.|TRBJ1-5
CASRWAANQPQHF
TGTGCCAGTAGGTGGGCCGCCAATCAGCCCCAGCATTTT
>TRBV13|.|14|few|TRBJ2-7
CASSLGRSAYEQYF
TGTGCCAGCAGCTTAGGGCGGAGCGCCTACGAGCAGTACTTC
>TRBV5-1|.|17|.|TRBJ1-6
CASSLGSAGINNSPLHF
TGCGCCAGCAGCTTGGGTTCAGCCGGGATTAATAATTCACCCCTCCACTTT
>TRBV12-5|.|14|once|TRBJ2-3
CASALDRPTDTQYF
TGTGCTAGTGCCTTAGACAGACCCACAGATACGCAGTATTTT
>TRBV10-3|TRBD1|14|once|TRBJ1-1
CATGTGGTGTEAFF
TGTGCCACCGGGACAGGGGGCACCGGGACTGAAGCTTTCTTT
>TRBV10-3|.|13|.|TRBJ1-5
CAISDSVHQPQHF
TGTGCCATCAGTGATAGTGTCCATCAGCCCCAGCATTTT
>TRBV2|TRBD1|15|.|TRBJ2-7
CASSDPGQPAYEQYF
TGTGCCAGCAGTGACCCGGGACAGCCTGCCTACGAGCAGTACTTC
>TRBV5-1|.|13|.|TRBJ1-1
CASSVDKNTEAFF
TGCGCCAGCAGTGTCGACAAGAACACTGAAGCTTTCTTT
>TRBV10-1|TRBD2|15|.|TRBJ2-1
CASSEGRGGQVEQFF
TGCGCCAGCAGTGAGGGGCGGGGGGGCCAGGTTGAGCAGTTCTTC
>TRBV28|.|13|few|TRBJ1-5
CASGYRGNQPQHF
TGTGCCAGCGGTTACAGGGGCAATCAGCCCCAGCATTTT
>TRBV15|.|15|once|TRBJ1-6
CATSRDSGVSSPLHF
TGCGCCACCAGCAGAGATTCGGGGGTATCCTCACCCCTCCACTTT
>TRBV7-2|TRBD2|17|.|TRBJ2-1
CASSLTSGGGSYNEQFF
TGTGCCAGCAGCTTAACTTCGGGGGGGGGATCCTACAATGAGCAGTTCTTC
>TRBV4-2|TRBD2|19|.|TRBJ2-1
CASSQEGMSGRFSYNEQFF
TGTGCCAGCAGCCAAGAAGGTATGAGCGGGAGGTTCTCCTACAATGAGCAGTTCTTC
>TRBV19|.|12|once|TRBJ2-7
CATRDFSYEQYF
TGTGCCACCAGGGACTTCTCCTACGAGCAGTACTTC
>TRBV28|TRBD2|17|few|TRBJ2-1
CASTSSGRANSYNEQFF
TGTGCCAGCACTTCTAGCGGGAGGGCCAACTCCTACAATGAGCAGTTCTTC
>TRBV29-1|.|13|.|TRBJ2-3
CSVGQAHTDTQYF
TGCAGCGTTGGACAGGCACATACAGATACGCAGTATTTT
>TRBV4-1|.|16|.|TRBJ2-5
CASSPGSQGRGETQYF
TGCGCCAGCAGCCCGGGATCACAGGGACGCGGGGAGACCCAGTACTTC
>TRBV7-2|.|15|.|TRBJ2-7
CASSAKRGKVVEQYF
TGTGCCAGCAGCGCAAAGAGGGGGAAGGTGGTCGAGCAGTACTTC
>TRBV5-4|.|16|few|TRBJ1-2
CASSRAGGWANYGYTF
TGTGCCAGCAGCCGGGCCGGGGGATGGGCGAACTATGGCTACACCTTC
>TRBV5-6|TRBD1|17|medium-sized|TRBJ1-2
CASSFPPPTGARYGYTF
TGTGCCAGCAGCTTTCCGCCGCCGACAGGGGCACGGTATGGCTACACCTTC
>TRBV14|TRBD1|16|.|TRBJ2-2
CASSQVGQGKTGELFF
TGTGCCAGCAGCCAAGTGGGACAGGGAAAGACCGGGGAGCTGTTTTTT
>TRBV19|.|14|few|TRBJ1-5
CASTTGGGNQPQHF
TGTGCCAGTACCACCGGGGGAGGGAATCAGCCCCAGCATTTT
>TRBV18|.|15|.|TRBJ2-5
CASSPETGTQETQYF
TGTGCCAGCTCGCCTGAGACAGGCACTCAAGAGACCCAGTACTTC
>TRBV4-1|TRBD2|15|once|TRBJ2-1
CASSPLAVGGREQFF
TGCGCCAGCAGCCCCCTAGCGGTGGGGGGACGGGAGCAGTTCTTC
>TRBV6-5|.|13|.|TRBJ2-4
CASQKTSADIQYF
TGTGCCAGCCAAAAGACTAGTGCGGACATTCAGTACTTC
>TRBV4-2|.|15|once|TRBJ2-7
CASSQEGRQDYEQYF
TGTGCCAGCAGCCAAGAAGGTCGTCAGGACTACGAGCAGTACTTC
>TRBV4-3|.|12|.|TRBJ1-4
CASSQGPEKLFF
TGCGCCAGCAGCCAAGGGCCCGAAAAACTGTTTTTT
>TRBV5-1|TRBD1|17|.|TRBJ2-1
CASSFHLPTGSVGEQFF
TGCGCCAGCAGCTTCCACCTTCCGACAGGGTCAGTTGGTGAGCAGTTCTTC
>TRBV1|.|16|few|TRBJ2-7
CTSAGGRGAEVYEQYF
TGCACCAGCGCGGGGGGGCGGGGCGCAGAGGTCTACGAGCAGTACTTC
>TRBV28|.|13|.|TRBJ2-6
CASLSSGANVLTF
TGTGCCAGCCTTAGCTCTGGGGCCAACGTCCTGACTTTC
>TRBV28|TRBD2|15|.|TRBJ2-7
CASSPPGSGSYEQYF
TGTGCCAGCAGTCCCCCGGGTAGCGGGAGCTACGAGCAGTACTTC
>TRBV28|.|13|once|TRBJ2-7
CASRGDEAYEQYF
TGTGCCAGCCGGGGAGATGAGGCCTACGAGCAGTACTTC
>TRBV18|.|12|.|TRBJ2-5
CASSLKRETQYF
TGTGCCAGCTCACTCAAGCGGGAGACCCAGTACTTC
>TRBV6-6|.|15|many|TRBJ1-4
CASSSQGTTNEKLFF
TGTGCCAGCAGTTCTCAGGGGACCACTAATGAAAAACTGTTTTTT
>TRBV21-1|.|15|.|TRBJ1-1
CASSMDRLYHTEAFF
TGTGCCAGCAGTATGGACAGGCTGTATCACACTGAAGCTTTCTTT
>TRBV7-7|.|13|.|TRBJ2-7
CASSLGVGYEQYF
TGTGCCAGCAGCTTAGGCGTTGGTTACGAGCAGTACTTC
>TRBV5-1|TRBD2|16|.|TRBJ2-1
CASSFRGSGTSEEQFF
TGCGCCAGCAGCTTTAGGGGCAGCGGGACTAGTGAGGAGCAGTTCTTC
>TRBV4-1|TRBD2|16|few|TRBJ2-7
CASSPIGLAGGGEQYF
TGCGCCAGCAGCCCGATCGGACTAGCGGGAGGAGGAGAGCAGTACTTC
>TRBV4-1|TRBD1|15|.|TRBJ1-4
CASSQGGGLNEKLFF
TGCGCCAGCAGCCAAGGAGGGGGCCTGAATGAAAAACTGTTTTTT
>TRBV9|.|13|once|TRBJ1-5
CASSVDFNQPQHF
TGTGCCAGCAGCGTAGACTTCAATCAGCCCCAGCATTTT
>TRBV18|TRBD1|13|.|TRBJ1-2
CASSPDRDYGYTF
TGTGCCAGCTCACCCGACAGGGACTATGGCTACACCTTC
>TRBV5-1|.|14|.|TRBJ1-1
CASETSPEATEAFF
TGCGCCAGCGAGACTTCTCCGGAGGCAACTGAAGCTTTCTTT
>TRBV10-3|TRBD2|13|.|TRBJ2-7
CAATSGGGREQYF
TGTGCCGCCACTAGCGGGGGAGGGAGGGAGCAGTACTTC
>TRBV28|.|14|few|TRBJ1-4
CASSWAVWDEKLFF
TGTGCCAGCAGCTGGGCTGTTTGGGATGAAAAACTGTTTTTT
>TRBV5-1|TRBD1|13|.|TRBJ1-3
CASSGQGVDTIYF
TGCGCCAGCTCAGGACAGGGGGTAGACACCATATATTTT
>TRBV5-6|TRBD1|13|.|TRBJ2-7
CASSPGTGREQYF
TGTGCCAGCAGCCCCGGGACAGGGCGCGAGCAGTACTTC